What follows describes a single T cell receptor beta chain. Its specificity is not known. These data originate in a study of T cell responses to AZD1222 COVID-19 vaccine. Study-level background: Second-dose timings of about 4 or about 12 weeks were pooled. Study-wide points: CD4 TCRs associated with vaccination spanned spike, dominating at 160-218 and 743-854.

Trimming cost V 0 bases and J 7 bases; bases outside gene matches: 5. The CDR3 consists of 16 residues. Germline lookup yields CDR1 SGHDN and CDR2 FVKESK. Using immunoSEQ multiplex PCR, the repertoire was profiled, and TCRdb retains in-frame clones only, with some absent. The table includes about 92,000 clones, over 75% detected once. Sequences were derived from peripheral blood, sampled on day 0 of AZD1222 vaccination. The sequence derives from an adult in good health. The J gene is TRBJ2-3, the V gene TRBV14; the match to TRBD2 covers 12 bases. The CDR3 bases are TGTGCCAGCAGCCAAGATGGTACTAGCGGGAGGAATACGCAGTATTTT. Protein product: CASSQDGTSGRNTQYF.